These T cell receptor beta chains were read from a single sample in a study of molecular identifiers for immune sequencing clone quantification. TCRdb reanalysed the PCR reads using MiXCR and keeps one entry per CDR3 protein. This table holds just over 95,000 distinct CDR3 sequences, 20% to 25% found once. Sequenced material: naive CD8+ T cells from blood, with Jurkat cell RNA spiked in. These receptors were obtained from a human donor in good health. Some libraries in this study had Jurkat cell RNA spiked in. Both conserved end residues are part of each CDR3.

V	CDR3
TRBV4-1	CASNSGGNYGYTF
TRBV11-3	CASRADRRGTDTQYF
TRBV12-3/TRBV12-4	CASSLVGSTGETQYF
TRBV5-4	CASSYLEVYGTDTQYF
TRBV10-2	CASSESTLTDTQYF
TRBV11-1	CASGLVGSYEQYF
TRBV12-3/TRBV12-4	CASSLGGGYGYTF
TRBV11-2	CASSPGTRQEAFF
TRBV7-9	CASSSSGLAGPKQFF
TRBV19	CASSRSSGGAYNEQFF
TRBV20-1	CRPGLVEETQYF
TRBV7-9	CASSNWDRQNNELFF
TRBV7-2	CASSLAGGEQYF
TRBV6-1	CASSERDSELTDTQYF
TRBV29-1	CSVEAARSLPGETQYF
TRBV11-3	CASSLELAGGSGELFF
TRBV7-2	CASSFTGTYTEAFF
TRBV4-3	CASSQDRTPTYEQYF
TRBV9	CASSVGFGGSGNTVYF
TRBV20-1	CSASTPPAGGNTDTQYF
TRBV29-1	CSVVVEAGEGDSNNEQSF
TRBV20-1	CSATGVNTKAFF
TRBV9	CASSIGSGKGGSEQYF
TRBV9	CASSVVDRGYEQYF
TRBV18	CASSPADRVRTGELFF
TRBV10-3	CAISEGLSSGSYEQYF
TRBV12-3/TRBV12-4	CASRPSGGAGNEQFF
TRBV7-9	CASGLGNTEAFF
TRBV19	CASRGGPYEQYF
TRBV30	CAWSLGGAATQYF
TRBV6-2/TRBV6-3	CASRDPGTSYEQYF
TRBV6-2/TRBV6-3	CASSTETSGIPPDTQYF
TRBV4-1	CASSQSSGGAFF
TRBV30	CAWRRTGSTDTQYF